The 23 T cell receptor beta chains in this list originate from one sample, sequenced in a study of blood T cell repertoires in COVID-19. The data were produced by immunoSEQ multiplex PCR, yet TCRdb's version contains in-frame clones alone and is incomplete. The repertoire includes about 310,000 clones, 90% of them detected once, and approximately 4% sits in the top ten. Source material: PBMCs or T cells enriched from blood (not recorded which). All receptors derive from a woman in her late teens or twenties with acute COVID-19.

The chain recombines TRBV6-5 with TRBJ1-2; D perhaps matches TRBD1 (6 bases). This CDR3 contains 12 residues. V lost 6 bases and J 6 bases, leaving 11 bases between the germline ends. Germline values: CDR1 MNHEY, CDR2 SVGAGI. The CDR3 spells CASRSTGNGYTF. CDR3 in DNA: TGTGCCAGCAGAAGCACAGGGAATGGCTACACCTTC.

The chain couples TRBV28 to TRBJ2-7; TRBD2 matches 7 bases. CDR3 length: 14 residues. Germline assignment: CDR1 MDHEN and CDR2 SYDVKM. V lost 3 bases and J lost 4; bases outside the gene matches: 6. The CDR3 DNA is TGTGCCAGCAGTTTGGGAGGGAGTTTGTACGAGCAGTACTTC. Translating it yields CASSLGGSLYEQYF.

V and J are TRBV4-2 and TRBJ1-5; tentative D call: TRBD1 (6 bases). Trimming removed 0 bases at V and 6 bases at J, with 12 bases between. This CDR3 has 15 residues. Germline loops: CDR1 LGHNA, CDR2 YNFKEQ. The CDR3 is CASSQDWDTLQPQHF. The CDR3 coding sequence is TGTGCCAGCAGCCAAGATTGGGACACTCTTCAGCCCCAGCATTTT.

The chain uses TRBV7-2 and TRBJ2-7; the D gene is possibly TRBD2 (5 bases). The CDR3 spans 14 residues. Germline V gene data show CDR1 as SGHTA and CDR2 as FQGNSA. Trimming cost V 1 base and J 2 bases, with 9 bases left between them. CDR3 protein: CASSLGGLAYEQYF. DNA for the CDR3: TGTGCCAGCAGCTTAGGAGGGTTGGCCTACGAGCAGTACTTC.

The V gene is TRBV21-1, the J gene TRBJ1-2; the DNA was not used to check the table's D call, TRBD1. TRBV21-1 is described as a pseudogene. The CDR3 spans 15 residues. The CDR3 reads CASSTPDRSLYGYTF. The CDR3 nucleotides read TGTGCCAGCAGCACCCCGGACAGGTCTCTCTATGGCTACACCTTC.

This chain joins TRBV11-3 and TRBJ2-1, with 10 bases that match TRBD2. Trimming at V came to 8 bases and at J to 3 bases, leaving 4 bases not matched to a gene. CDR3 length: 14 residues. Germline-derived CDR1 and CDR2 are SGHNT and YENEEA. CDR3 DNA: TGTGCCAGCGGTCTAGCGGGAGACTACAATGAGCAGTTCTTC. Amino acids: CASGLAGDYNEQFF.

The rearrangement uses TRBV27 and TRBJ2-5, with a possible D match to TRBD2 (5 bases). The length of the CDR3 is 13 residues. With 3 bases removed from V and 7 bases from J, the gap between germline ends came to 12 bases. Germline V lookup: CDR1 MNHEY, CDR2 SMNVEV (reference sequence). CDR3 in DNA: TGTGCCAGCAGTTTCAGTGCTCGGGGGACCCAGTACTTC. Amino acid sequence: CASSFSARGTQYF.

This chain links TRBV5-1 with TRBJ1-2; 7 bases map to TRBD1. The germline CDR1 and CDR2 sequences are SGHRS and YFSETQ. V was pared by 2 bases and J by 7 bases, with 8 bases of the junction left unmatched. CDR3 length: 14 amino acids. In DNA form, the CDR3 reads TGCGCCAGCAGCTTCTCTGGTCAGGGGGGTGGCTACACCTTC. It translates to CASSFSGQGGGYTF.

The V gene is TRBV13, the J gene TRBJ1-2, with TRBD1 as a possible D gene (5 bases). Trimming took 3 bases from V and 4 from J, leaving 9 bases between them. This CDR3 contains 13 residues. The germline V gene has CDR1 PRHDT and CDR2 FYEKMQ (reference sequence). The CDR3 here is CASSFTGAYGYTF. The DNA of the CDR3 is TGTGCCAGCAGCTTTACAGGTGCCTATGGCTACACCTTC.

This clone was seen a few times. The chain employs TRBV5-1 and TRBJ2-7; 7 nucleotides align to TRBD2. V shed 4 bases and J 6 bases; nucleotides not matched to a gene: 13. The CDR3 spans 15 residues. Germline V gives CDR1 SGHRS, CDR2 YFSETQ. The CDR3 protein is CASSPGGGERPEQYF. In nucleotides, the CDR3 is TGCGCCAGCAGCCCCGGGGGAGGGGAAAGGCCCGAGCAGTACTTC.

V is TRBV23-1 and J is TRBJ1-5, with a possible D match to TRBD1 (6 bases). TRBV23-1 is given ORF status, its function remaining uncertain. This CDR3 is 17 amino acids long. V was cut by 0 bases and J by 2 bases, with 14 bases left in between. The CDR3 sequence is CASSQSDRGGGNQPQHF. The CDR3 nucleotides read TGCGCCAGCAGTCAATCGGATAGGGGGGGCGGCAATCAGCCCCAGCATTTT.

The gene calls are TRBV10-3 and TRBJ1-4, with 7 nucleotides matching TRBD1. CDR3 length: 16 residues. CDR1 is ENHRY, CDR2 SYGVKD, per germline. Trimming at V came to 2 bases and at J to 2 bases, leaving 5 bases not matched to a gene. This chain's CDR3 is CAISETQTGTNEKLFF. The CDR3 DNA reads TGTGCCATCAGTGAGACCCAGACAGGGACTAATGAAAAACTGTTTTTT.

This clone was recorded only once. CDR3 residues: CASSMTGRPDTQYF. Here the CDR3 DNA reads TGTGCCAGCAGTATGACAGGGCGACCGGATACGCAGTATTTT. The V call is TRBV27, the J call TRBJ2-3, with TRBD1 matching over 7 bases. V was clipped by 5 bases and J by 6 bases; unmatched bases: 8. CDR3 length equals 14 residues. Germline CDR1 reads MNHEY; CDR2 reads SMNVEV (reference sequence).

The chain links TRBV11-3 to TRBJ1-1; tentative D call: TRBD1 (5 bases). Germline CDR1 and CDR2: SGHNT and YENEEA. The CDR3 has 15 amino acids. Trimming removed 1 base at V and 6 bases at J, with 15 bases between. The CDR3 loop is CASSLGGRNTPEAFF. The CDR3 DNA sequence: TGTGCCAGCAGCTTAGGGGGCAGGAATACCCCTGAAGCTTTCTTT.

V and J are TRBV9 and TRBJ2-7, with TRBD2 matching over 14 bases. This CDR3 spans 17 amino acids. CDR1 SGDLS and CDR2 YYNGEE come from the germline V gene. V lost 4 bases and J lost 3; bases outside the gene matches: 9. The CDR3 region is CASSSGGTSGSYYEQYF. The CDR3 bases are TGTGCCAGCAGCTCGGGGGGGACTAGCGGGAGTTACTACGAGCAGTACTTC. The whole variable domain, filled in from reference TRBV9 and TRBJ2-7, reads DSGVTQTPKHLITATGQRVTLRCSPRSGDLSVYWYQQSLDQGLQFLIQYYNGEERAKGNILERFSAQQFPDLHSELNLSSLELGDSALYFCASSSGGTSGSYYEQYFGPGTRLTVT.

The chain couples TRBV5-5 to TRBJ1-1; D is ambiguous. CDR3 length equals 16 residues. With 4 bases removed from V and 6 bases from J, the gap between germline ends came to 22 bases. Germline CDR1 SGHKS, CDR2 YYEKEE (reference sequence). CDR3 protein: CASSTQGTLAVSEAFF. The CDR3, as DNA: TGTGCCAGCAGCACACAAGGAACCTTAGCTGTCTCTGAAGCTTTCTTT.

The chain joins TRBV7-2 to TRBJ2-7; perhaps TRBD1 as D (6 bases). The germline CDR1 and CDR2 sequences are SGHTA and FQGNSA. The germline V and J ends were trimmed by 5 bases and 7 bases, with 30 bases remaining between them. The CDR3 runs to 18 residues. The DNA of the CDR3 is TGTGCCAGCAGCCCGCGAATTCCAGGACAGCTCCCGTTAGAGGAGCAGTACTTC. It specifies CASSPRIPGQLPLEEQYF.

V is TRBV5-4 and J is TRBJ1-4, with 8 bases fitting TRBD1. This CDR3 is built from 14 residues. Germline CDR1 reads SGHNT; CDR2 reads YYREEE (reference sequence). J was trimmed by 7 bases and V by 4 bases; bases with no gene match: 6. CDR3: CASSPGQGREKLFF. CDR3 nucleotides: TGTGCCAGCAGCCCCGGACAGGGACGTGAAAAACTGTTTTTT.

V usage is TRBV4-1 and J usage is TRBJ1-1; D may be TRBD1 (5 bases). Trimming took 0 bases from V and 1 from J, leaving 9 bases between them. The CDR3 length is 15 residues. Per the germline V gene, CDR1 is MGHRA and CDR2 is YSYEKL. This chain's CDR3 is CASSQDGGGNTEAFF. The CDR3 DNA reads TGCGCCAGCAGCCAAGATGGGGGAGGGAACACTGAAGCTTTCTTT.

The CDR3 region is CASSPDRESGELFF. CDR3 in DNA: TGCGCCAGCAGCCCGGACAGGGAAAGCGGGGAGCTGTTTTTT. This chain uses TRBV5-1 with TRBJ2-2; TRBD1 agrees at 8 bases. CDR1 is SGHRS and CDR2 is YFSETQ in the germline V gene. The trim removed 4 bases at V and 7 bases at J, leaving 6 bases unmatched. The CDR3 contains 14 residues.

The J gene is TRBJ2-7, the V gene TRBV12-5; 7 positions agree with TRBD1. V was pared by 3 bases and J by 3 bases, with 17 bases of the junction left unmatched. The CDR3 contains 18 residues. The germline V gene has CDR1 LGHNT and CDR2 FRNRAP. CDR3 nucleotides: TGTGCTAGTGGTTTTGCCCCCCCCACAGGGGCGATGAACTACGAGCAGTACTTC. Translated: CASGFAPPTGAMNYEQYF.

The chain recombines TRBV7-9 with TRBJ1-2; perhaps TRBD1 as D (5 bases). Trimming removed 0 bases at V and 6 bases at J, with 14 bases between. Germline values: CDR1 SEHNR, CDR2 FQNEAQ (reference sequence). The CDR3 has 15 amino acids. Here the CDR3 reads CASSLAGRDWNGYTF. The CDR3 DNA sequence: TGTGCCAGCAGCTTAGCGGGTAGGGACTGGAATGGCTACACCTTC.

J is TRBJ2-2 and V is TRBV5-6; the D gene is possibly TRBD2 (6 bases). This CDR3 region has 16 residues. The germline CDR1 and CDR2 sequences are SGHDT and YYEEEE. V lost 0 bases and J lost 4, with 13 bases in between. CDR3: CASSLEPEGPTGELFF. The CDR3 bases are TGTGCCAGCAGCTTGGAGCCGGAGGGCCCCACCGGGGAGCTGTTTTTT.